This entry describes one T cell receptor beta chain. The data stem from a study of beta chain features in type 1 diabetes. Reverse transcribing all isolated RNA meant expressed TCRB transcripts were sequenced. TCRdb's copy holds only in-frame clones and misses some; the assay was immunoSEQ multiplex PCR. Among 400,000 to 500,000 clones listed, approximately 15% were seen once. The germline V gene encodes CDR1 SGHAT and CDR2 FQNNGV. The V end was cut by 6 bases, the J end by 2 bases, with 11 bases between. This CDR3 contains 14 residues. Input material: naive CD4+ T cells from blood. J is TRBJ2-1 and V is TRBV11-2, with D possibly being TRBD1 or TRBD2 (5 bases each). The sequence came from a man aged 30-40 years in good health. The CDR3 spells CASSPSGPYNEQFF. The CDR3 DNA reads as TGTGCCAGCAGTCCGTCGGGGCCCTACAATGAGCAGTTCTTC.